Listed here are 10 T cell receptor beta chains from one sample, sequenced in a study of regulatory T cells in long-lasting Graves disease listed by TCRdb under 2021. Interpreted using the paper, the time point label stands for: newly diagnosed GD, antithyroid drugs for less than 3 months. For both TCR sequencing and RNA sequencing, RNA was extracted from PBMCs using TRIzol. Libraries were prepared through multiplex PCR. Sequencing took place on an Illumina HiSeq 4000. TCR beta libraries were built with iRepertoire HTBI primers and Arm-PCR amplification of CDR3 regions. TCRdb handled the public reads itself, with Q25 trimming in fastp and clone calling in MiXCR, and kept productive beta chains. Rows with a matching CDR3 protein are joined into one entry that keeps the most common DNA and genes. This sample is represented by about 210,000 distinct CDR3 sequences; 15% to 20% of them were singletons. The ten most abundant clones make up roughly 10% of the sample.

This sample was shared with a second study, whose subject was T cells in Graves' hyperthyroidism and ophthalmopathy.

Sequenced material: peripheral blood mononuclear cells (PBMCs), taken at new diagnosis, from a patient treated with antithyroid drugs. Receptors were obtained from a woman aged 25 to 39 with Graves disease. Donor details come from another sample of the same person, matched by shared clones.

This clonotype was seen many times. The rearrangement joins TRBV10-2 to TRBJ2-7, with D perhaps TRBD2 (7 bases). CDR3 size: 12 residues. The germline CDR1 and CDR2 sequences are WSHSY and SAAADI. Between the trimmed V and J ends, which lost 2 bases and 8 bases, there was a span of 10 bases. CDR3 nucleotides: TGCGCCAGCAGTGAGGAGGGGGGGAAGCAGTACTTC. It encodes CASSEEGGKQYF.

The CDR3 DNA sequence: TGTGCCAGCAGTTTGTCTCAACCCGGCACTGAAGCTTTCTTT. Residues: CASSLSQPGTEAFF. V is TRBV12-3 or TRBV12-4 and J is TRBJ1-1; unclear D gene. The length of the CDR3 is 14 residues. V lost 3 bases, J lost 4 bases, and 12 bases lay in between.

A few counts support this clonotype. This sequence joins TRBV6-8 and TRBJ2-5, with D perhaps TRBD1 or TRBD2 (5 bases each). The germline V gene has CDR1 MNHGY and CDR2 SAAAGT. The CDR3 is 15 amino acids. V was pared by 5 bases and J by 2 bases, with 15 bases between. CDR3 DNA: TGTGCCAGCAGTCCGGGGACCGCAACTCAAGAGACCCAGTACTTC. This gives the protein CASSPGTATQETQYF.

The chain carries TRBV20-1 and TRBJ2-7; no clear D. Germline V CDR1 and CDR2: DFQATT, SNEGSKA (reference sequence). CDR3 length equals 13 residues. Trimming pared 0 bases from V and 1 base from J, leaving 7 bases between. CDR3 protein: CSARDLRSYEQYF. In DNA, the CDR3 is TGCAGTGCTAGAGATCTTCGATCCTACGAGCAGTACTTC.

Ten or more counts support this clonotype. The chain is built from TRBV6-1 and TRBJ1-6; 11 bases match TRBD1. CDR1 and CDR2 (germline): MNHNS, SASEGT. After removal of 6 bases from V and 7 bases from J, the junction contained 5 bases not matched to a gene. This CDR3 contains 15 residues. The CDR3 here is CASRRDRGENSPLHF. The CDR3 DNA is TGTGCCAGCAGACGGGACAGGGGGGAGAATTCACCCCTCCACTTT.

This clonotype came up many times. The chain joins TRBV27 to TRBJ2-6, with 8 bases identical to TRBD1. V trimming: 2 bases; J trimming: 2 bases; junction bases outside the gene matches: 8. The CDR3 totals 18 residues. Looked up from germline, CDR1 is MNHEY and CDR2 is SMNVEV (reference sequence). The CDR3 spells CASSLDRGSITGANVLTF. In DNA form, the CDR3 reads TGTGCCAGCAGTTTAGACAGGGGTTCTATTACTGGGGCCAACGTCCTGACTTTC.

This clonotype came up many times. The chain links TRBV24-1 to TRBJ1-2; D may be TRBD1 (6 bases). The CDR3 sequence is 14 residues long. Germline V CDR1 and CDR2: KGHDR, SFDVKD. The ends were cut back, 6 bases at V and 0 bases at J, with 10 bases in the middle. CDR3: CATSTGGSNYGYTF. CDR3 DNA sequence: TGTGCCACCAGTACTGGGGGCTCTAACTATGGCTACACCTTC.

This clonotype was counted at least ten times. The gene calls are TRBV6-1 and TRBJ2-3, with 8 bases matching TRBD2. Germline-derived CDR1 and CDR2 are MNHNS and SASEGT. V lost 5 bases, J lost 0 bases, and 7 bases stayed unmatched. The CDR3 extends over 16 amino acids. The CDR3 reads CASSLAGKSSTDTQYF. The CDR3 nucleotides are TGTGCCAGCAGTCTAGCGGGCAAATCTAGCACAGATACGCAGTATTTT.

This clonotype was recorded many times. The chain joins TRBV3-1 to TRBJ1-2; D gene ambiguous. The V and J ends lost 0 bases and 5 bases respectively, with 10 bases between them. The germline gives CDR1 LGHDT, CDR2 YNNKEL (reference sequence). This CDR3 is 14 amino acids long. CDR3 sequence: CASSQDWADYGYTF. CDR3 bases: TGTGCCAGCAGCCAAGATTGGGCCGATTATGGCTACACCTTC.

The sample holds many counts of this clonotype. The V and J genes are TRBV20-1 and TRBJ1-1; D unresolved. Germline loops: CDR1 DFQATT, CDR2 SNEGSKA (reference sequence). This CDR3 has 11 amino acids. V shed 3 bases and J shed 4 bases, with 6 bases lying between them. CDR3 in DNA: TGCAGTGCTAGGGGATCCACTGAAGCTTTCTTT. Its translation: CSARGSTEAFF.